This T cell receptor (beta chain) was recovered during a study of healthy donors' naive CD4 and CD8 T cells. Findings and caveats of the study: Chains were not paired, since alpha and beta were sequenced in bulk. Possible naive T cell homeostatic proliferation bias remained unaddressed.

To note about this clonotype: Its cognate antigen is unknown.

CDR3 length: 14 amino acids. Germline CDR1 is MNHEY and CDR2 is SVGAGI. Between the trimmed V and J ends, which lost 0 bases and 10 bases, there was a span of 10 bases. Each TCR library used approximately 500 ng of total RNA and a linear amplification protocol. Per the study methods: From a few healthy donors, around 85,000 rearranged TCR alpha transcripts were sequenced. From the reads, TCRdb called clonotypes with MiXCR, one entry per CDR3 protein. Here the V and J calls rest on TCRdb's processing, not on the authors' analysis. The table has around 200,000 distinct CDR3 sequences, around 70% seen once; the top ten hold 2% to 2.5%.

The rearrangement links TRBV6-5 to TRBJ1-6; weak D call: TRBD1 (5 bases). The sample consisted of naive CD4+ and CD8+ T cells sorted from blood, pooled from several donors. The receptor was isolated from a pool of human donors in good health; the sample pools cells from several healthy donors. Here the CDR3 reads CASSYSRGRSPLHF. CDR3 in DNA: TGTGCCAGCAGTTACTCCCGGGGACGGTCACCCCTCCACTTT.